The rows below give T cell receptor beta chains drawn from one sample of a study of T cells in Graves' hyperthyroidism and ophthalmopathy. One entry per CDR3 protein, called by TCRdb with MiXCR from the multiplex PCR reads. The table has over 450,000 distinct CDR3 sequences, 17% seen once. Sequencing used blood. The receptors come from a young woman with Graves' ophthalmopathy. Each CDR3 is given with its conserved first and last residue. Each record gives: clone size, D gene, V gene, J gene, CDR3 DNA, CDR3 protein. A D gene is named only where the DNA matches it firmly. Some rows have no size entry. The others give once, few or many, or a class for an expanded clone.

abundance: many; d_gene: .; v_gene: TRBV28; j_gene: TRBJ2-2; CDR3nt: TGTGCCAGCAGTCACACAGGGACTGGATCCACCGGGGAGCTGTTTTTT; CDR3aa: CASSHTGTGSTGELFF
abundance: many; d_gene: .; v_gene: TRBV28; j_gene: TRBJ2-7; CDR3nt: TGTGCCAGCAACGGGGAACCCGGCTACGAGCAGTACTTC; CDR3aa: CASNGEPGYEQYF
abundance: many; d_gene: .; v_gene: TRBV30; j_gene: TRBJ2-2; CDR3nt: TGTGCCTGGGGAGCCGGGGAGCTGTTTTTT; CDR3aa: CAWGAGELFF
abundance: many; d_gene: .; v_gene: TRBV4-1; j_gene: TRBJ1-1; CDR3nt: TGCGCCAGCAGCCTCTTTCGGGGGGACACTGAAGCTTTCTTT; CDR3aa: CASSLFRGDTEAFF
abundance: many; d_gene: .; v_gene: TRBV3-1; j_gene: TRBJ1-1; CDR3nt: TGTGCCAGCAGCGAAAGGGGAAGGATGAACACTGAAGCTTTCTTT; CDR3aa: CASSERGRMNTEAFF
abundance: .; d_gene: .; v_gene: TRBV7-9; j_gene: TRBJ1-1; CDR3nt: TGTGCCAGCAGCCTCCGGGACGGGAACACTGAAGCTTTCTTT; CDR3aa: CASSLRDGNTEAFF
abundance: .; d_gene: TRBD2; v_gene: TRBV5-1; j_gene: TRBJ2-1; CDR3nt: TGCGCCAGCAGCTTGACTAGCGGGGTCGATGAGCAGTTCTTC; CDR3aa: CASSLTSGVDEQFF
abundance: many; d_gene: .; v_gene: TRBV7-9; j_gene: TRBJ2-5; CDR3nt: TGTGCCAGCAGCGGCGGGACGGACCACCAAGAGACCCAGTACTTC; CDR3aa: CASSGGTDHQETQYF
abundance: many; d_gene: .; v_gene: TRBV30; j_gene: TRBJ1-4; CDR3nt: TGTGCCTGGAGTCCTTCTGGGGAAAAACTGTTTTTT; CDR3aa: CAWSPSGEKLFF
abundance: many; d_gene: .; v_gene: TRBV6-1; j_gene: TRBJ2-7; CDR3nt: TGTGCCACAAGTGGGGCTTACGAGCAGTACTTC; CDR3aa: CATSGAYEQYF
abundance: .; d_gene: .; v_gene: TRBV5-4; j_gene: TRBJ2-1; CDR3nt: TGCGCCAGCAGCCACGGCGGTCTGGATTTCTACAATGAGCAGTTCTTC; CDR3aa: CASSHGGLDFYNEQFF
abundance: many; d_gene: .; v_gene: TRBV7-8; j_gene: TRBJ2-2; CDR3nt: TGTGCCAGCAGCTTACGATCCCTAGCCGCCACCGGGGAGCTGTTTTTT; CDR3aa: CASSLRSLAATGELFF
abundance: many; d_gene: TRBD1; v_gene: TRBV7-9; j_gene: TRBJ1-1; CDR3nt: TGTGCCAGCAGCACCCACAGGGGACGGAGGGACACTGAAGCTTTCTTT; CDR3aa: CASSTHRGRRDTEAFF
abundance: many; d_gene: TRBD1; v_gene: TRBV6-2/TRBV6-3; j_gene: TRBJ2-1; CDR3nt: TGTGCCAGCAGCACGGACAGGGTAGGTGAGCAGTTCTTC; CDR3aa: CASSTDRVGEQFF
abundance: .; d_gene: TRBD1; v_gene: TRBV4-1; j_gene: TRBJ1-6; CDR3nt: TGCGCCAGCAGCCAAGAATCAGGGGGAGGATCACCCCTCCACTTT; CDR3aa: CASSQESGGGSPLHF
abundance: .; d_gene: .; v_gene: TRBV19; j_gene: TRBJ2-2; CDR3nt: TGTGCCAGTAGCGGACAAGGGTCGGGCACCGGGGAGCTGTTTTTT; CDR3aa: CASSGQGSGTGELFF
abundance: .; d_gene: .; v_gene: TRBV9; j_gene: TRBJ2-2; CDR3nt: TGTGCCAGCAGCGTATCTCTAGCGTACGGCACCGGGGAGCTGTTTTTT; CDR3aa: CASSVSLAYGTGELFF
abundance: many; d_gene: TRBD1; v_gene: TRBV30; j_gene: TRBJ2-2; CDR3nt: TGTGCCTGGACCGACAGGGTTGTAGCCGGGGAGCTGTTTTTT; CDR3aa: CAWTDRVVAGELFF
abundance: few; d_gene: .; v_gene: TRBV5-4; j_gene: TRBJ1-1; CDR3nt: TGTGCCAGCAGCTTTTGGGGGGGCTCCACTGAAGCTTTCTTT; CDR3aa: CASSFWGGSTEAFF
abundance: few; d_gene: TRBD1; v_gene: TRBV9; j_gene: TRBJ2-5; CDR3nt: TGTGCCAGCAGCGACGGGACAGGGCTCGAAGAGACCCAGTACTTC; CDR3aa: CASSDGTGLEETQYF
abundance: many; d_gene: .; v_gene: TRBV28; j_gene: TRBJ1-5; CDR3nt: TGTGCCAGCAGTCGCCCACCTATCCAGTCCCAGCCCCAGCATTTT; CDR3aa: CASSRPPIQSQPQHF
abundance: .; d_gene: .; v_gene: TRBV9; j_gene: TRBJ2-7; CDR3nt: TGTGCCAGCAGCGTAGAAGGAGATTCCTACGAGCAGTACTTC; CDR3aa: CASSVEGDSYEQYF
abundance: .; d_gene: .; v_gene: TRBV5-4; j_gene: TRBJ1-1; CDR3nt: TGTGCCAGCAGCGGCACCCCTGACACTATAAACACTGAAGCTTTCTTT; CDR3aa: CASSGTPDTINTEAFF
abundance: many; d_gene: TRBD1; v_gene: TRBV28; j_gene: TRBJ1-2; CDR3nt: TGTGCCAGCAGGCTTCCGGGACAGGGAGGAGGTGGCTACACCTTC; CDR3aa: CASRLPGQGGGGYTF
abundance: many; d_gene: .; v_gene: TRBV5-5; j_gene: TRBJ1-2; CDR3nt: TGTGCCAGCAGGTTCGACCCTAACTATGGCTACACCTTC; CDR3aa: CASRFDPNYGYTF
abundance: many; d_gene: .; v_gene: TRBV27; j_gene: TRBJ2-5; CDR3nt: TGTGCCAGCAGTCCAGATCCTTTAGGGGGAGTGGTAGAGACCCAGTACTTC; CDR3aa: CASSPDPLGGVVETQYF
abundance: .; d_gene: TRBD2; v_gene: TRBV5-8; j_gene: TRBJ2-1; CDR3nt: TGTGCCAGCAGCTTGGCCCTAGCGGGAGTCAATGAGCAGTTCTTC; CDR3aa: CASSLALAGVNEQFF
abundance: .; d_gene: TRBD1; v_gene: TRBV19; j_gene: TRBJ1-1; CDR3nt: TGTGCCACACTGCCACCTGGGACAGGGGTCTTTAACACTGAAGCTTTCTTT; CDR3aa: CATLPPGTGVFNTEAFF
abundance: .; d_gene: TRBD1; v_gene: TRBV30; j_gene: TRBJ1-1; CDR3nt: TGTGCCTGGGGACGACAGGGAAACACTGAAGCTTTCTTT; CDR3aa: CAWGRQGNTEAFF
abundance: .; d_gene: TRBD1; v_gene: TRBV28; j_gene: TRBJ2-2; CDR3nt: TGTGCCAGCAGCAACAGGGGATACACCGGGGAGCTGTTTTTT; CDR3aa: CASSNRGYTGELFF
abundance: .; d_gene: .; v_gene: TRBV27; j_gene: TRBJ2-1; CDR3nt: TGTGCCAGCAGTTTAACAGGAACCGAGCAGTTCTTC; CDR3aa: CASSLTGTEQFF
abundance: few; d_gene: .; v_gene: TRBV10-3; j_gene: TRBJ2-1; CDR3nt: TGTGCCATCAGTGTTACAGGGCTCGATGAGCAGTTCTTC; CDR3aa: CAISVTGLDEQFF
abundance: .; d_gene: .; v_gene: TRBV2; j_gene: TRBJ2-3; CDR3nt: TGTGCCAAGGGCAAGGGGTACGGGATGACAGATACGCAGTATTTT; CDR3aa: CAKGKGYGMTDTQYF